The 31 T cell receptor beta chains reported below all come from one sample, sequenced in a study of T-cell memory formation after mild COVID-19. TCRdb used MiXCR to reprocess the 5' RACE reads, holding one entry per CDR3 protein. The sample includes 120,000 to 150,000 distinct CDR3 sequences, 6% of them seen just once. The sequenced material came from PBMCs or a T cell subset sorted from them (not recorded which). The receptors originated from an adult woman who had mild COVID-19 (a few samples of this study predate the infection). Cell type and time point are not known.

In its sample, this clonotype was seen a few times. The V gene is TRBV5-1, the J gene TRBJ1-6, with 8 positions matching TRBD1. Trimming removed 5 bases from V and 4 bases from J; junction bases left unmatched: 11. The CDR3 runs to 17 residues. Germline assignment: CDR1 SGHRS and CDR2 YFSETQ. The CDR3 DNA sequence: TGCGCCAGCAGATCCGGGACAGGAGCCCCTTATAATTCACCCCTCCACTTT. Translating gives CASRSGTGAPYNSPLHF.

The chain joins TRBV24-1 to TRBJ1-5; possibly TRBD1 for D (6 bases). Germline values: CDR1 KGHDR, CDR2 SFDVKD. CDR3 length: 11 residues. V lost 7 bases to trimming and J lost 7 bases, with 7 bases between them. The CDR3 DNA follows: TGTGCCACCAGCGGGGGCCAGCCCCAGCATTTT. This sequence encodes CATSGGQPQHF.

This clonotype was seen ten or more times. V is TRBV9 and J is TRBJ2-1; 8 nucleotides match TRBD1. The CDR3 runs 15 residues. J gave up 3 bases and V 3 bases, and 5 bases lay outside the gene matches. Germline V lookup: CDR1 SGDLS, CDR2 YYNGEE. As DNA, the CDR3 is TGTGCCAGCAGCGCAGGACAGGGATTCTACAATGAGCAGTTCTTC. Its protein product is CASSAGQGFYNEQFF.

In this sample, this clonotype turned up many times. The chain links TRBV14 to TRBJ2-5; D gene uncertain. CDR3 length equals 12 residues. Germline V gene lookup returns CDR1 SGHDN and CDR2 FVKESK. Trimming pared 2 bases from V and 5 bases from J, leaving 6 bases between. The DNA of the CDR3 is TGTGCCAGCAGCCAATCCGGTGAGACCCAGTACTTC. Translated, it gives CASSQSGETQYF.

This clonotype was seen repeatedly, ten times or more. The chain employs TRBV20-1 and TRBJ2-1, with D perhaps being TRBD1 or TRBD2 (6 bases each). CDR1 is DFQATT and CDR2 is SNEGSKA in the germline V gene (reference sequence). The CDR3 has 12 amino acids. V shed 3 bases and J shed 8 bases, with 11 bases lying between them. This CDR3 reads CSASRGQDEQFF. The CDR3 bases are TGCAGTGCTAGTCGGGGGCAGGATGAGCAGTTCTTC.

Many counts were recorded for this clonotype. The genes are TRBV4-3 and TRBJ1-2; D unclear. Trimming left V 0 bases short and J 8 bases short, with 10 bases between. CDR1 and CDR2 from the germline V gene are LGHNA and YSLEER. The length of the CDR3 is 13 residues. DNA for the CDR3: TGCGCCAGCAGCCAAGATTCGATCGGCGGCTACACCTTC. Translating gives CASSQDSIGGYTF.

This clonotype was counted at least ten times. This chain uses TRBV11-2 with TRBJ1-2, with a tentative D call TRBD1 (5 bases). Trimming removed 1 base at V and 4 bases at J, with 13 bases between. The germline gives CDR1 SGHAT, CDR2 FQNNGV. The CDR3 consists of 15 residues. The CDR3 here is CASSLGSSGIYGYTF. Written as DNA, the CDR3 is TGTGCCAGCAGCTTAGGATCATCAGGGATCTATGGCTACACCTTC.

This clonotype showed up many times. The rearrangement links TRBV20-1 to TRBJ2-7, with 10 bases matching TRBD1. Germline V CDR1 and CDR2: DFQATT, SNEGSKA (reference sequence). J was trimmed by 4 bases and V by 5 bases; bases with no gene match: 8. The CDR3 runs 14 residues. CDR3 loop: CSAGSGTGEYEQYF. The CDR3 DNA reads TGCAGTGCTGGCTCCGGGACAGGGGAGTACGAGCAGTACTTC.

This clonotype was seen many times. The V gene is TRBV5-1, the J gene TRBJ2-7; TRBD2 agrees at 9 bases. The germline CDR1 and CDR2 sequences are SGHRS and YFSETQ. The length of the CDR3 is 15 residues. V lost 4 bases, J lost 4 bases, and 9 bases stayed unmatched. In DNA, the CDR3 is TGCGCCAGCAGCCAGATGGCGGGGGGGCCTTACGAGCAGTACTTC. Translation gives CASSQMAGGPYEQYF.

The rearrangement links TRBV11-1 to TRBJ2-7; 7 bases line up with TRBD1. Germline V gene data show CDR1 as SGHAT and CDR2 as FQDESV (reference sequence). Germline trimming cut 6 bases from V and 6 bases from J; bases unmatched to any gene: 8. This CDR3 has 13 residues. This CDR3 is CASSPDRVGEQYF. The CDR3 DNA reads TGTGCCAGCAGTCCTGACAGGGTTGGCGAGCAGTACTTC.

This clonotype has a handful of counts. The chain carries TRBV19 and TRBJ2-3, with a weak D call TRBD2 (6 bases). Per germline, CDR1 LNHDA and CDR2 SQIVND (reference sequence). This CDR3 region has 14 residues. V lost 5 bases to trimming and J lost 0 bases, with 9 bases between them. DNA of the CDR3: TGTGCCAGTAGTCCAACTAGCAGCACAGATACGCAGTATTTT. It encodes CASSPTSSTDTQYF. The complete variable domain, with remaining parts taken from reference TRBV19 and TRBJ2-3, reads DGGITQSPKYLFRKEGQNVTLSCEQNLNHDAMYWYRQDPGQGLRLIYYSQIVNDFQKGDIAEGYSVSREKKESFPLTVTSAQKNPTAFYLCASSPTSSTDTQYFGPGTRLTVL.

This clonotype has a handful of counts. The CDR3 bases are TGTGCCAGCAGCTTATACCGTCGGGACAGGAACACTGAAGCTTTCTTT. It yields the protein CASSLYRRDRNTEAFF. J is TRBJ1-1 and V is TRBV7-9; 7 bases match TRBD1. V lost 2 bases, J lost 1 base, and 7 bases stayed unmatched. Germline V gene data show CDR1 as SEHNR and CDR2 as FQNEAQ (reference sequence). The CDR3 length is 16 residues.

This rearrangement joins TRBV27 to TRBJ1-4, with 11 bases that match TRBD1. This CDR3 is 13 amino acids long. Germline lookup yields CDR1 MNHEY and CDR2 SMNVEV (reference sequence). With V trimmed by 6 bases and J by 10 bases, 4 bases remained unmatched. CDR3 amino acids: CASSWDRGRKLFF. In DNA form, the CDR3 reads TGTGCCAGCAGCTGGGACAGGGGGAGAAAACTGTTTTTT.

This clonotype came up many times. V gene TRBV30 combines with J gene TRBJ2-3; perhaps TRBD1 as D (6 bases). Germline assignment: CDR1 GTSNPN and CDR2 SVGIG (reference sequence). V lost 5 bases, J lost 0 bases, and 6 bases lay in between. The length of the CDR3 is 12 residues. The CDR3 DNA sequence: TGTGCCTGGGGACAGAGCACAGATACGCAGTATTTT. Amino acid sequence: CAWGQSTDTQYF.

At least ten counts were recorded for this clonotype. The DNA of the CDR3 is TGCAGTGCTTCAATGCCCTCTGGGGCCAACGTCCTGACTTTC. Translating it yields CSASMPSGANVLTF. V usage is TRBV20-1 and J usage is TRBJ2-6; the D is unclear. This CDR3 has 14 amino acids. Germline assignment: CDR1 DFQATT and CDR2 SNEGSKA (reference sequence). Between the trimmed V and J ends, which lost 5 bases and 0 bases, there was a span of 8 bases.

Ten or more counts support this clonotype. Relative to the germline gene, one junction end is altered; a read error may explain this. The CDR3 DNA sequence: TGTGCCAGCAGCCGCTCCCACAATGAGCAGTTCTTC. It encodes CASSRSHNEQFF. V and J are TRBV6-1 and TRBJ2-1; D not certain. Germline V CDR1 and CDR2: MNHNS, SASEGT. The CDR3 consists of 12 residues.

In this sample, this clonotype turned up many times. This chain links TRBV5-1 with TRBJ2-5; D possibly corresponds to TRBD1 (6 bases). Trimming shortened V by 1 base and J by 2 bases, and 9 bases separated the two germline ends. CDR3 length: 14 residues. In germline, CDR1 is SGHRS, CDR2 YFSETQ. The CDR3 loop is CASSLQGGQETQYF. The CDR3 DNA reads as TGCGCCAGCAGCTTGCAAGGGGGTCAAGAGACCCAGTACTTC.

There are a few counts of this clonotype. The chain employs TRBV6-6 and TRBJ1-2; the D is unclear. V lost 5 bases and J 0 bases, leaving 19 bases between the germline ends. From germline, CDR1 is MNHNY and CDR2 SVGAGI (reference sequence). CDR3 size: 17 residues. DNA of the CDR3: TGTGCCAGCAGTCGATCGGTTGATGGCCGTTCTAACTATGGCTACACCTTC. It encodes CASSRSVDGRSNYGYTF.

This clonotype was detected ten times or more. This rearrangement joins TRBV5-1 to TRBJ2-7; D perhaps matches TRBD1 (6 bases). The CDR3 covers 14 residues. V was trimmed by 1 base and J by 0 bases, leaving 8 bases between them. Germline V gene sequence: CDR1 SGHRS, CDR2 YFSETQ. Here the CDR3 reads CASSLTGSSYEQYF. In DNA, the CDR3 is TGCGCCAGCAGCTTGACAGGGAGCTCCTACGAGCAGTACTTC.

This clonotype has only a few counts. The chain employs TRBV9 and TRBJ2-5; D may match TRBD1 or TRBD2 (5 bases each). The CDR3 has 15 amino acids. Germline lookup yields CDR1 SGDLS and CDR2 YYNGEE. V lost 0 bases, J lost 5 bases, and 14 bases lay in between. CDR3 protein: CASSVGDPRPETQYF. CDR3 bases: TGTGCCAGCAGCGTAGGGGACCCACGGCCGGAGACCCAGTACTTC.

This clonotype has just a few counts. This chain links TRBV3-1 with TRBJ2-3; 8 positions agree with TRBD2. The CDR3 is made up of 15 amino acids. Germline CDR1 LGHDT, CDR2 YNNKEL (reference sequence). V was clipped by 5 bases and J by 3 bases; unmatched bases: 7. The CDR3 DNA reads as TGTGCCAGCAGCGTGCCGGGACTAGGTACAGATACGCAGTATTTT. It encodes CASSVPGLGTDTQYF.

This clonotype was detected ten times or more. This chain joins TRBV24-1 and TRBJ2-3, with TRBD2 identical over 11 bases. The CDR3 loop spans 17 amino acids. Germline CDR1 KGHDR, CDR2 SFDVKD. V lost 5 bases to trimming and J lost 2 bases; unmatched junction nucleotides: 8. DNA for the CDR3: TGTGCCACCAGTGGCCAAGGACTAGCGGGTCTCACAGATACGCAGTATTTT. It translates to CATSGQGLAGLTDTQYF.

This clonotype was detected a few times. V gene TRBV6-1 combines with J gene TRBJ2-3; 8 bases align to TRBD1. J lost 10 bases, V lost 3 bases, and 9 bases had no gene match. In germline, CDR1 is MNHNS, CDR2 SASEGT. This CDR3 comprises 14 residues. The CDR3 nucleotides read TGTGCCAGCAGTGATAGCTGGACAGGGAAGGCGCAGTATTTT. Translating it yields CASSDSWTGKAQYF.

This clonotype was counted at least ten times. The chain employs TRBV20-1 and TRBJ2-7; 13 bases are shared with TRBD2. This CDR3 region has 16 residues. CDR1 is DFQATT and CDR2 is SNEGSKA in the germline V gene (reference sequence). V dropped 5 bases and J dropped 1; count of bases not matched to a gene: 8. The CDR3 region has the DNA TGCAGTGCTCAGGGACTAGCGGGGACCACTTCCTACGAGCAGTACTTC. It specifies CSAQGLAGTTSYEQYF.

The chain is built from TRBV5-1 and TRBJ1-6, with 7 nucleotides matching TRBD1. J lost 11 bases, V lost 0 bases, and 11 bases had no gene match. Germline V gene sequence: CDR1 SGHRS, CDR2 YFSETQ. The CDR3 loop spans 16 amino acids. Here the CDR3 reads CASSLDYGTAQTPLHF. CDR3 nucleotide sequence: TGCGCCAGCAGCTTGGATTATGGGACAGCACAAACACCCCTCCACTTT.

The chain carries TRBV4-1 and TRBJ2-2; maybe TRBD2 (5 bases). The CDR3 has 15 amino acids. The V end lost 2 bases, the J end lost 1 base, and 8 bases lay between the germline ends. Germline V gene lookup returns CDR1 MGHRA and CDR2 YSYEKL. CDR3 region: CASSQSRENTGELFF. Written as DNA, the CDR3 is TGCGCCAGCAGCCAATCCCGGGAGAACACCGGGGAGCTGTTTTTT.

This clonotype was seen more than once but under ten times. The V and J genes are TRBV20-1 and TRBJ1-1, with 8 bases lining up with TRBD1. Looked up from germline, CDR1 is DFQATT and CDR2 is SNEGSKA (reference sequence). The V gene end was trimmed by 0 bases and the J gene end by 2 bases; junction bases not matched to a gene: 8. CDR3 length equals 16 residues. The CDR3 DNA sequence: TGCAGTGCTAGAGAGGGGGACAGGAGCCTTAACACTGAAGCTTTCTTT. Protein product: CSAREGDRSLNTEAFF.

This clonotype was picked up one time. The chain uses TRBV7-9 and TRBJ2-1; 8 bases fit TRBD2. Germline V gene data show CDR1 as SEHNR and CDR2 as FQNEAQ (reference sequence). The CDR3 consists of 16 residues. The trim removed 1 base at V and 6 bases at J, leaving 8 bases unmatched. The DNA of the CDR3 is TGTGCCAGCAGCTTAGACGGGAGGGCCCTAGGCAATGAGCAGTTCTTC. Amino acid sequence: CASSLDGRALGNEQFF.

This sequence joins TRBV12-3 or TRBV12-4 and TRBJ1-2; D gene ambiguous. This CDR3 region has 15 residues. The V gene lost 6 bases and the J gene lost 5 bases, with 19 bases spanning the gap. DNA of the CDR3: TGTGCCAGCAGCCGAGGACTATCCCGCCGGTATGGCTACACCTTC. Translating gives CASSRGLSRRYGYTF.

This clonotype was detected many times. This sequence joins TRBV5-1 and TRBJ2-7; D is possibly TRBD1 or TRBD2 (6 bases each). Germline V gene lookup returns CDR1 SGHRS and CDR2 YFSETQ. CDR3 length: 15 amino acids. Deletions cut 1 base from V and 1 base from J, with 12 bases between. CDR3 loop: CASSLRGLGSYEQYF. The CDR3 DNA sequence: TGCGCCAGCAGCTTGCGGGGGCTTGGGTCCTACGAGCAGTACTTC.

The sample holds many counts of this clonotype. The rearrangement links TRBV6-5 to TRBJ2-2, with TRBD1 matching 7 bases. The germline CDR1 and CDR2 sequences are MNHEY and SVGAGI. This CDR3 contains 16 residues. With V trimmed by 7 bases and J by 5 bases, 13 bases remained unmatched. The CDR3 loop is CASTTPDRALTGELFF. As DNA, the CDR3 is TGTGCCAGCACTACGCCTGACAGGGCTTTAACCGGGGAGCTGTTTTTT.